This TCR beta chain is from a study of T cells after posttransplantation cyclophosphamide (dated by TCRdb to the mid-2010s). Regarding the complete study: Using TRB sequencing, the study followed how the T cell repertoire reconstituted after myeloablative bone marrow transplantation in which posttransplantation cyclophosphamide served as GVHD prophylaxis. TRA and TRB clonality were tightly correlated in about ten samples, so subsequent TCR analyses focused on TRB only. TRB sequencing was performed on blood from all 35 or so PTCy patients with 1-year posttransplant specimens. Samples from fewer than 40 PTCy-treated patients and over 15 related bone marrow donors of those patients were subjected to antigen receptor sequencing. TRB sequencing was also done on up to 3 additional blood samples from 2 to 5.2 years after transplant in 3 patients, and on pretransplant blood from a handful of patients. Public TRB sequences were checked against a database of over 3,500 sequences associated with responses to pathogens, tumor antigens, self-antigens and alloantigens.

TRB sequencing was run on genomic DNA with either the immunoSEQ assay at survey resolution or the hsTCRB kit. The authors' pipeline ran thus. Initial read processing used immunoSEQ software, and repertoire analyses used the LymphoSeq R package. For each TRB dataset, clonality was calculated as 1 minus normalized Shannon entropy, and the Gini coefficient was computed as well. Phenotypes of unsorted samples were inferred by mapping TRB sequences from sorted subsets of the recipient or donor onto the same recipient's unsorted samples. TCRdb carries this immuneACCESS record with in-frame sequences only. Its versions omit some clonotypes, under half of them owing to an unresolved V gene in the studies checked, with the rest unexplained. That table gives V, J and clone size, and the DNA gave D and trimming. The sample contains tens of thousands of clones, around 90% of them found a single time. Roughly 0.096% of the sample is in the top ten clones.

A note on this clone: It lacks a known antigen. Qualities for individual bases were not recorded, and no much larger clone is one base off.

To count as naive, T cells had to be viable CD3+CD4+ or CD3+CD8+ cells with a CCR7+CD45RA+CD45RO-CD95-CD27+CD28+ profile. Related bone marrow donors provided peripheral blood samples on the day of marrow donation. Peripheral blood and bone marrow mononuclear cells were isolated by Ficoll-Hypaque density centrifugation and cryopreserved. CD4+ and CD8+ T cells, including naive and memory subsets, were sorted by FACS using a FACSAria II. Germline trimming: 4 bases from V, 5 bases from J; junction bases outside gene matches: 3. As encoded in the germline V gene, CDR1 is SGHRS while CDR2 is YFSETQ. From its cysteine to its phenylalanine, the CDR3 spans 14 amino acids. Of all the DNA, just the CDR3 is kept, 42 bases in frame from base 1. Paper-wide results and their limitations: The TRB repertoires of T cells infiltrating skin or the GI tract showed only limited overlap with the TRB repertoires found in blood. Donor-recipient similarity was low at 1-2 months but increased during the first year, and donor CD8+ memory clones often dominated later blood repertoires. Across approximately 45 patients, TRB clonality was highly associated with recipient CMV seropositivity and CMV reactivation, and diversity in PTCy patients was similar to diversity in CNI/methotrexate controls.

Sequenced sample: naive CD4+ T cells sorted from blood. The sequence joins TRBV5-1 to TRBJ1-4; TRBD1 fits 9 bases in the junction. This TCR was recovered from a man aged 25 to 40 in good health and a related stem cell transplant donor. This receptor carries the CDR3 CASSLGQGNEKLFF. The sequenced DNA: TGCGCCAGCAGCCTCGGACAGGGGAATGAAAAACTGTTTTTT.